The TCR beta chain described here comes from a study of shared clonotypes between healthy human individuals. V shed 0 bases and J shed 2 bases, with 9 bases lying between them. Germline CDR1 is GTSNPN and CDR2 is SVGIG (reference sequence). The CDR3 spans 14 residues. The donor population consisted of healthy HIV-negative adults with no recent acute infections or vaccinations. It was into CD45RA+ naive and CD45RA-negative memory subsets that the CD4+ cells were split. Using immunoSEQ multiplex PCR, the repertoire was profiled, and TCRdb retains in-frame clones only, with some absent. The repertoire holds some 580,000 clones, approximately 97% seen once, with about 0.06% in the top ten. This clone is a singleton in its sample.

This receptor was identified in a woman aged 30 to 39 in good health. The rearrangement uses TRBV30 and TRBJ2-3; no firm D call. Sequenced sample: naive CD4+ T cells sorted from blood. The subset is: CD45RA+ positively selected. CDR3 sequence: CAWSVGLNTDTQYF. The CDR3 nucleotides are TGTGCCTGGAGTGTAGGTCTGAACACAGATACGCAGTATTTT.